One T cell receptor beta chain is described in this entry. The antigen remains unidentified. TEMRA cells were enriched by FACS, and CD4+ and CD8+ T cells were negatively isolated. The length of the CDR3 is 15 residues. In germline, CDR1 is MNHEY, CDR2 SVGAGI. V gave up 0 bases and J gave up 6 bases, with 9 bases separating them. The data are from a study of CD8 T cells in Susac syndrome. Whole-study context: Each patient with Susac syndrome, at the time of blood draw, was therapy-naive, on corticosteroids, or on intravenous immunoglobulin alone.

Overall study results and limits: It was in TEMRA cells and active patients that Susac CD8+ clonal expansion peaked.

Random hexamers were used to reverse transcribe an amount of about 0.45 to 1 ug RNA. The TCR beta CDR3 was amplified by immunoSEQ multiplex PCR across 54 Vbeta, 13 Jbeta. A single record per CDR3 protein comes from TCRdb applying MiXCR to the immunoSEQ multiplex PCR reads. The table lists some 200,000 distinct CDR3 sequences, roughly 94% of them singletons. Material: CD8+ T cells from PBMCs. The chain recombines TRBV6-5 with TRBJ1-6; perhaps TRBD1 as D (5 bases). This TCR derives from a human donor with Susac syndrome. The CDR3 bases are TGTGCCAGCAGTTACTCTCAGGGCCCTAATTCACCCCTCCACTTT. Its translation is CASSYSQGPNSPLHF.